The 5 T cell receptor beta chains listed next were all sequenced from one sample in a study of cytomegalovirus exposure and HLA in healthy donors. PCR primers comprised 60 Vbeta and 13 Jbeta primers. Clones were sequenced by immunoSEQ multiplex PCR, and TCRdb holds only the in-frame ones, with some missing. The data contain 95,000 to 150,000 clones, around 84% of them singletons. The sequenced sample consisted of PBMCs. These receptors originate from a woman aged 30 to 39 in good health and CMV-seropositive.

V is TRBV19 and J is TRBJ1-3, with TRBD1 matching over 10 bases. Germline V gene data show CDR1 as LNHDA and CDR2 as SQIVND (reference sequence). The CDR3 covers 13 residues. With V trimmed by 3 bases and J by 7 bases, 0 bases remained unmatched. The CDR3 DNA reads TGTGCCAGTAGTATGGGACAGGGGAACACCATATATTTT. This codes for CASSMGQGNTIYF.

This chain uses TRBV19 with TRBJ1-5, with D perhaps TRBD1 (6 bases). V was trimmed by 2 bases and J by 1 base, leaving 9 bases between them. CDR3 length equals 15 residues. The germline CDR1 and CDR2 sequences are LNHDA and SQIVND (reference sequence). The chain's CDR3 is CASSIPGGSNQPQHF. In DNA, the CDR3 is TGTGCCAGTAGTATACCTGGGGGCAGCAATCAGCCCCAGCATTTT.

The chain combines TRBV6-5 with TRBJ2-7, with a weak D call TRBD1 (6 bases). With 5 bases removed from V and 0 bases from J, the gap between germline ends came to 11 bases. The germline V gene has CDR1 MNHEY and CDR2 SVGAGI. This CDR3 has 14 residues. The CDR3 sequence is CASSPTDSSYEQYF. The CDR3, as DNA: TGTGCCAGCAGTCCTACGGACAGCTCCTACGAGCAGTACTTC.

CDR3 DNA sequence: TGTGCCAGCAGCTTAGAACCGGGTTCTAATTCACCCCTCCACTTT. This encodes CASSLEPGSNSPLHF. The V call is TRBV11-2, the J call TRBJ1-6; D is undetermined. The CDR3 spans 15 residues. Germline V gene data show CDR1 as SGHAT and CDR2 as FQNNGV. V was shortened by 0 bases and J by 6 bases, with 9 bases between the two germline ends.

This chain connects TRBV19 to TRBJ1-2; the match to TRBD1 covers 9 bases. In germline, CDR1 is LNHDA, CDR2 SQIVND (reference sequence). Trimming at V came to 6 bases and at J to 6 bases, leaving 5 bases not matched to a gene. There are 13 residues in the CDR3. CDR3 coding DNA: TGTGCCAGTAGGCTTACAGGGGGCCATGGCTACACCTTC. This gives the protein CASRLTGGHGYTF. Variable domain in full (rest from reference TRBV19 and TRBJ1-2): DGGITQSPKYLFRKEGQNVTLSCEQNLNHDAMYWYRQDPGQGLRLIYYSQIVNDFQKGDIAEGYSVSREKKESFPLTVTSAQKNPTAFYLCASRLTGGHGYTFGSGTRLTVV.